This T cell receptor beta chain was identified in a study of human T cells and chemical hapten exposure. Whole-study context: Slight volume differences across pooled libraries mainly accounted for varying per-sample TCR yields. General observations from the study: Among TCRs, those above 1 in 1000 frequency were unaffected by DPC sensitization.

The library labeled individual cDNA molecules by adding unique molecular identifiers to them. Original methodology: A per-sample median of around 100,000 TCRs was observed, with a range of about 20,000 to 750,000. TCRdb fed the 5' RACE reads into MiXCR, producing one record per CDR3 protein. Clone size and V and J calls follow TCRdb, not the original study. The sample lists about 140,000 distinct CDR3 sequences, around 4% seen once, with over 1.3% in the top ten. This clonotype has more than one count but fewer than ten. Its matching antigen is unknown. Trimming pared 4 bases from V and 5 bases from J, leaving 8 bases between. This CDR3 comprises 12 residues. Germline CDR1 reads ENHRY; CDR2 reads SYGVKD. Whole blood that had not been fractionated was the source of extracted total RNA.

The receptor was derived from a female donor in good health. This chain links TRBV10-3 with TRBJ1-2; D uncertain. This CDR3 reads CAISAEPYGYTF. CDR3 nucleotides: TGTGCCATCAGTGCGGAACCTTATGGCTACACCTTC.